This passage covers 13 T cell receptor beta chains from one sample sequenced in a study of cytomegalovirus exposure and HLA in healthy donors. This table comes from immunoSEQ multiplex PCR, and its TCRdb copy is limited to in-frame clones, with some not included. The sample has some 160,000 clones, approximately 90% seen once. Input material: PBMCs. Source of these receptors: a man aged 18 to 35 in good health and CMV-seronegative.

The chain recombines TRBV5-5 with TRBJ1-1; 8 nucleotides agree with TRBD1. V was pared by 2 bases and J by 1 base, with 7 bases of the junction left unmatched. The length of the CDR3 is 16 residues. Germline CDR1 reads SGHKS; CDR2 reads YYEKEE (reference sequence). The CDR3 protein is CASSLDRGRENTEAFF. CDR3 in DNA: TGTGCCAGCAGCTTAGACAGGGGAAGGGAGAACACTGAAGCTTTCTTT.

The chain is built from TRBV2 and TRBJ1-1; D call uncertain. This CDR3 comprises 14 residues. V lost 5 bases and J 2 bases, leaving 12 bases between the germline ends. Looked up from germline, CDR1 is SNHLY and CDR2 is FYNNEI. The CDR3 DNA sequence: TGTGCCAGCAGTCCTAGTCCAGCCAACACTGAAGCTTTCTTT. This gives the protein CASSPSPANTEAFF.

In its sample, this clone was seen a few times. V and J are TRBV29-1 and TRBJ2-3; TRBD2 matches at 13 bases. The CDR3 spans 14 residues. Germline V lookup: CDR1 SQVTM, CDR2 ANQGSEA. V lost 8 bases, J lost 6 bases, and 8 bases stayed unmatched. The CDR3 loop is CSTTSGGAIDTQYF. DNA for the CDR3: TGCAGCACCACTAGCGGGGGGGCCATTGATACGCAGTATTTT.

CDR3 region: CASRAGTGGVGNTIYF. The CDR3 bases are TGTGCCAGCAGGGCCGGGACAGGGGGCGTTGGAAACACCATATATTTT. The chain recombines TRBV2 with TRBJ1-3, with TRBD1 matching over 12 bases. V was pared by 6 bases and J by 3 bases, with 6 bases of the junction left unmatched. The V gene's germline CDR1 is SNHLY and CDR2 FYNNEI. The CDR3 is 16 amino acids.

J is TRBJ2-7 and V is TRBV19; 12 bases fit TRBD1. The germline gives CDR1 LNHDA, CDR2 SQIVND (reference sequence). CDR3 length: 15 residues. V lost 4 bases and J lost 2; bases outside the gene matches: 3. CDR3 coding DNA: TGTGCCAGTAGTAGCGGGACAGGGGGCACCTACGAGCAGTACTTC. Protein product: CASSSGTGGTYEQYF.

The chain links TRBV28 to TRBJ2-3; 7 bases are shared with TRBD2. The CDR3 runs to 15 residues. The J segment lost 2 bases and the V segment lost 3 bases, leaving 5 bases of the junction unmatched. Germline loops: CDR1 MDHEN, CDR2 SYDVKM. The CDR3 loop reads CASSLPGGLTDTQYF. CDR3 nucleotide sequence: TGTGCCAGCAGTTTGCCGGGAGGTCTCACAGATACGCAGTATTTT.

This chain joins TRBV7-9 and TRBJ1-6; no clear D. Trimming took 1 base from V and 7 from J, leaving 5 bases between them. Germline V lookup: CDR1 SEHNR, CDR2 FQNEAQ (reference sequence). This CDR3 has 13 amino acids. The CDR3 DNA reads as TGTGCCAGCAGCTTAGATAGCAATTCACCCCTCCACTTT. Encoded protein: CASSLDSNSPLHF.

This chain uses TRBV4-1 with TRBJ1-1; D gene ambiguous. Trimming left V 4 bases short and J 7 bases short, with 16 bases between. Germline values: CDR1 MGHRA, CDR2 YSYEKL. The CDR3 runs to 14 residues. As DNA, the CDR3 is TGCGCCAGCAGCCTACTCTCAAGTCTAGATGAAGCTTTCTTT. It translates to CASSLLSSLDEAFF.

V gene TRBV11-2 combines with J gene TRBJ2-7; D uncertain. The CDR3 sequence is 12 residues long. Trimming left V 3 bases short and J 2 bases short, with 5 bases between. CDR1 is SGHAT, CDR2 FQNNGV, per germline. The CDR3 DNA sequence: TGTGCCAGCAGCTTTATTCCCTACGAGCAGTACTTC. This codes for CASSFIPYEQYF.

V gene TRBV7-9 combines with J gene TRBJ1-2; unclear D gene. Germline CDR1 reads SEHNR; CDR2 reads FQNEAQ (reference sequence). The CDR3 totals 16 residues. Trimming took off 1 base at V and 6 bases at J, with 18 bases between the two ends. In DNA form, the CDR3 reads TGTGCCAGCAGCTTAGACCTGCAGGTTATCGGCGATGGCTACACCTTC. It codes for CASSLDLQVIGDGYTF.

The chain couples TRBV5-6 to TRBJ1-4; perhaps TRBD1 as D (6 bases). CDR3 size: 17 residues. CDR1 and CDR2 from the germline V gene are SGHDT and YYEEEE. Trimming stripped 0 bases from V and 3 bases from J, with 15 bases between. The DNA of the CDR3 is TGTGCCAGCAGCTTGGGGCAGGGGTACGGGGCTAATGAAAAACTGTTTTTT. Encoded protein: CASSLGQGYGANEKLFF. The full variable domain, rest sourced from reference TRBV5-6 and TRBJ1-4, is DAGVTQSPTHLIKTRGQQVTLRCSPKSGHDTVSWYQQALGQGPQFIFQYYEEEERQRGNFPDRFSGHQFPNYSSELNVNALLLGDSALYLCASSLGQGYGANEKLFFGSGTQLSVL.

The chain recombines TRBV28 with TRBJ1-3; D gene ambiguous. The CDR3 length is 12 residues. V was shortened by 5 bases and J by 4 bases, with 6 bases between the two germline ends. Looked up from germline, CDR1 is MDHEN and CDR2 is SYDVKM. The CDR3 region has the DNA TGTGCCAGCAGTCTCAGGGGAAACACCATATATTTT. This gives the protein CASSLRGNTIYF.

The rearrangement joins TRBV6-5 to TRBJ1-4; 7 nucleotides align to TRBD1. The V gene end was trimmed by 6 bases and the J gene end by 8 bases; junction bases not matched to a gene: 9. This CDR3 is built from 14 residues. CDR1 MNHEY and CDR2 SVGAGI come from the germline V gene. This CDR3 is CASSWTGSREKLFF. CDR3 sequence (DNA): TGTGCCAGCAGCTGGACAGGTTCTAGGGAAAAACTGTTTTTT.